The rows below give T cell receptor beta chains drawn from one sample of a study of T cell responses to AZD1222 COVID-19 vaccine. The method was immunoSEQ multiplex PCR; TCRdb's version includes in-frame clones alone and lacks a portion of them. The sample yields fewer than 120,000 clones, 85% to 95% seen once. This specimen consisted of peripheral blood, obtained 28 days after the second AZD1222 dose. The receptors shown here come from an adult who received the AZD1222 COVID-19 vaccine. The CDR3 runs from the conserved cysteine through the conserved F or W. Each record gives: CDR3 protein, CDR3 DNA, clone size, V gene, D gene, J gene. D genes are given only for firm matches. Rows may omit the clone size; those that give it use once, few, many or a size class.

CDR3: CASSLVTGTGFRKTQYF; DNA: TGTGCCAGCAGCTTAGTAACAGGGACAGGGTTTCGAAAGACCCAGTACTTC; size: NA; V: TRBV7-2; D: TRBD1; J: TRBJ2-5
CDR3: CASSSTGPLSYEQYF; DNA: TGTGCCAGTAGTAGCACAGGGCCACTCTCCTACGAGCAGTACTTC; size: once; V: TRBV19; D: NA; J: TRBJ2-7
CDR3: CASSSRPQGANYGYTF; DNA: TGTGCCAGCTCGTCCAGACCTCAGGGGGCTAATTATGGCTACACCTTC; size: NA; V: TRBV18; D: TRBD1; J: TRBJ1-2
CDR3: CASSAGGQGGIDTQYF; DNA: TGCGCCAGCAGCGCCGGCGGACAGGGTGGCATAGATACGCAGTATTTT; size: NA; V: TRBV5-1; D: TRBD1; J: TRBJ2-3
CDR3: CATSAVDRGGGYTF; DNA: TGTGCCACCAGCGCAGTTGACAGGGGAGGTGGCTACACCTTC; size: NA; V: TRBV15; D: TRBD1; J: TRBJ1-2
CDR3: CASSLTRGGYGYTF; DNA: TGTGCCAGCAGCTTAACGCGGGGGGGCTATGGCTACACCTTC; size: NA; V: TRBV11-2; D: NA; J: TRBJ1-2
CDR3: CASSPLLGNSPLHF; DNA: TGTGCCAGCAGCCCACTGCTGGGAAATTCACCCCTCCACTTT; size: NA; V: TRBV5-6; D: NA; J: TRBJ1-6
CDR3: CASSGRGNTEAFF; DNA: TGTGCCAGCAGCGGAAGGGGGAACACTGAAGCTTTCTTT; size: NA; V: TRBV2; D: NA; J: TRBJ1-1
CDR3: CASSSGQVSSYEQYF; DNA: TGTGCCAGCAGCTCCGGACAGGTTAGCTCCTACGAGCAGTACTTC; size: NA; V: TRBV11-3; D: TRBD1; J: TRBJ2-7
CDR3: CASKTNRERQPQHF; DNA: TGTGCCAGTAAAACTAACAGGGAGCGTCAGCCCCAGCATTTT; size: once; V: TRBV19; D: NA; J: TRBJ1-5
CDR3: CASSSTGQTEAFF; DNA: TGTGCCAGCAGCTCCACAGGGCAAACTGAAGCTTTCTTT; size: NA; V: TRBV7-8; D: NA; J: TRBJ1-1
CDR3: CASSLNGESEAFF; DNA: TGTGCCAGCAGTTTAAATGGGGAGTCTGAAGCTTTCTTT; size: NA; V: TRBV27; D: NA; J: TRBJ1-1
CDR3: CASPGRRMMLYEQYF; DNA: TGTGCCAGCCCTGGGAGGCGGATGATGTTGTACGAGCAGTACTTC; size: NA; V: TRBV2; D: NA; J: TRBJ2-7
CDR3: CASSTTGGQLTEAFF; DNA: TGTGCCAGCAGCACCACAGGCGGACAGCTGACTGAAGCTTTCTTT; size: NA; V: TRBV11-2; D: NA; J: TRBJ1-1
CDR3: CASSLEGFSGNTIYF; DNA: TGTGCCAGCAGCTTAGAAGGCTTCTCTGGAAACACCATATATTTT; size: NA; V: TRBV7-9; D: NA; J: TRBJ1-3
CDR3: CASSQEPGVGMSNQPQHF; DNA: TGCGCCAGCAGCCAAGAGCCCGGGGTCGGGATGAGCAATCAGCCCCAGCATTTT; size: NA; V: TRBV4-1; D: NA; J: TRBJ1-5
CDR3: CASSQPGTSYEQYF; DNA: TGTGCCAGCAGCCAACCCGGGACATCCTACGAGCAGTACTTC; size: NA; V: TRBV4-2; D: NA; J: TRBJ2-7
CDR3: CASSRAGGAFWETQYF; DNA: TGTGCCAGCAGTCGGGCAGGGGGCGCTTTTTGGGAGACCCAGTACTTC; size: NA; V: TRBV5-4; D: TRBD1; J: TRBJ2-5
CDR3: CASSPVPGQATYEQYF; DNA: TGTGCCAGCAGCCCAGTCCCGGGACAGGCAACCTACGAGCAGTACTTC; size: NA; V: TRBV5-4; D: TRBD1; J: TRBJ2-7
CDR3: CASSSSGTRMNTEAFF; DNA: TGTGCCAGCAGTTCGTCCGGGACACGGATGAACACTGAAGCTTTCTTT; size: NA; V: TRBV6-5; D: NA; J: TRBJ1-1
CDR3: CASRDNADTQYF; DNA: TGTGCCAGCCGGGACAACGCAGATACGCAGTATTTT; size: NA; V: TRBV6-5; D: NA; J: TRBJ2-3
CDR3: CASSQDELAGAEQYF; DNA: TGTGCCAGCAGCCAAGATGAGCTAGCGGGAGCTGAGCAGTACTTC; size: NA; V: TRBV4-2; D: TRBD2; J: TRBJ2-7
CDR3: CASSRAGGRETQYF; DNA: TGTGCCAGCAGCCGTGCTGGGGGGCGGGAGACCCAGTACTTC; size: NA; V: TRBV13; D: NA; J: TRBJ2-5
CDR3: CASSEGQGATNEKLFF; DNA: TGCGCCAGCAGTGAGGGGCAGGGGGCAACTAATGAAAAACTGTTTTTT; size: NA; V: TRBV10-2; D: TRBD1; J: TRBJ1-4
CDR3: CASSERGPRNGYTF; DNA: TGTGCCAGCAGTGAACGGGGACCGAGGAATGGCTACACCTTC; size: NA; V: TRBV25-1; D: NA; J: TRBJ1-2
CDR3: CAISAKPTGDISNQPQHF; DNA: TGTGCCATCAGCGCAAAACCTACAGGGGACATTAGCAATCAGCCCCAGCATTTT; size: NA; V: TRBV10-3; D: TRBD1; J: TRBJ1-5
CDR3: CASSLNVNQPQHF; DNA: TGTGCCAGCAGCTTAAACGTCAATCAGCCCCAGCATTTT; size: NA; V: TRBV7-2; D: NA; J: TRBJ1-5
CDR3: CASSLANPYEQYF; DNA: TGTGCCAGCAGCTTGGCCAACCCCTACGAGCAGTACTTC; size: once; V: TRBV5-4; D: NA; J: TRBJ2-7
CDR3: CASSRNPDSRGGWF; DNA: TGTGCCAGCAGCCGAAACCCTGATAGTCGGGGAGGGTGGTTC; size: NA; V: TRBV7-8; D: NA; J: TRBJ1-2
CDR3: CASSLQGNYNEQFF; DNA: TGTGCCAGCAGCTTGCAGGGAAACTACAATGAGCAGTTCTTC; size: NA; V: TRBV5-6; D: NA; J: TRBJ2-1
CDR3: CASSLLAGGSTGELFF; DNA: TGTGCCAGCAGCTTACTAGCGGGGGGCAGCACCGGGGAGCTGTTTTTT; size: NA; V: TRBV7-6; D: TRBD2; J: TRBJ2-2
CDR3: CASKQGNTEAFF; DNA: TGTGCCAGTAAACAGGGAAACACTGAAGCTTTCTTT; size: NA; V: TRBV19; D: NA; J: TRBJ1-1
CDR3: CSASDREVGEAFF; DNA: TGCAGCGCTTCGGACAGGGAGGTTGGTGAAGCTTTCTTT; size: NA; V: TRBV29-1; D: TRBD1; J: TRBJ1-1
CDR3: CSVNRVNTEAFF; DNA: TGCAGCGTTAACAGGGTGAACACTGAAGCTTTCTTT; size: NA; V: TRBV29-1; D: NA; J: TRBJ1-1
CDR3: CATTGQGSSPLHF; DNA: TGTGCCACCACAGGACAGGGGAGTTCACCCCTCCACTTT; size: NA; V: TRBV24-1; D: TRBD1; J: TRBJ1-6
CDR3: CASSPSRGPYQPQHF; DNA: TGTGCCAGCAGCCCCAGCAGGGGGCCCTATCAGCCCCAGCATTTT; size: once; V: TRBV7-8; D: TRBD1; J: TRBJ1-5
CDR3: CASSQRGGTGNEQFF; DNA: TGTGCCAGCAGTCAGCGGGGGGGTACGGGCAATGAGCAGTTCTTC; size: NA; V: TRBV6-1; D: TRBD2; J: TRBJ2-1
CDR3: CASSQGRTSGRTPSGELFF; DNA: TGCGCCAGCAGCCAAGGGAGGACTAGCGGGAGGACTCCCTCCGGGGAGCTGTTTTTT; size: NA; V: TRBV4-1; D: TRBD2; J: TRBJ2-2
CDR3: CASISGGNTEAFF; DNA: TGTGCCAGCATTTCGGGGGGGAACACTGAAGCTTTCTTT; size: NA; V: TRBV28; D: NA; J: TRBJ1-1
CDR3: CASSYSPTGFYGYTF; DNA: TGTGCCAGCAGTTACTCCCCGACAGGGTTCTATGGCTACACCTTC; size: once; V: TRBV6-5; D: TRBD1; J: TRBJ1-2
CDR3: CASSIWGAEQPQHF; DNA: TGTGCCAGTAGTATATGGGGGGCCGAACAGCCCCAGCATTTT; size: NA; V: TRBV19; D: NA; J: TRBJ1-5
CDR3: CASGTGQNTGELFF; DNA: TGCGCCAGCGGGACAGGCCAGAACACCGGGGAGCTGTTTTTT; size: NA; V: TRBV4-1; D: TRBD1; J: TRBJ2-2
CDR3: CASSPRGLDYTSSGYTF; DNA: TGTGCCAGCTCACCACGGGGACTGGACTACACTTCCAGCGGCTACACCTTC; size: NA; V: TRBV18; D: NA; J: TRBJ1-2
CDR3: CASSLGTSNEQFF; DNA: TGTGCCAGCAGCCTCGGGACCAGCAATGAGCAGTTCTTC; size: NA; V: TRBV3-1/TRBV3-2; D: NA; J: TRBJ2-1
CDR3: CASSPKGGRTEAFF; DNA: TGTGCCAGCAGTCCGAAAGGGGGGAGAACTGAAGCTTTCTTT; size: NA; V: TRBV27; D: NA; J: TRBJ1-1